These 9 T cell receptor beta chains were sequenced from one sample in a study of beta chain features in type 1 diabetes. Expressed TCRB transcripts were sequenced after all isolated RNA was converted to cDNA. The repertoire was sequenced with immunoSEQ multiplex PCR; TCRdb's copy has only in-frame clones and lacks some. The repertoire holds a few hundred thousand clones, with about 10% as singletons. Sequencing was performed on naive CD4+ T cells from blood. Source of these receptors: a woman aged 30 to 39 in good health.

This clone has more than one count but fewer than ten. The gene calls are TRBV29-1 and TRBJ1-2; 9 bases match TRBD1. Germline loops: CDR1 SQVTM, CDR2 ANQGSEA. The CDR3 has 13 amino acids. Unmatched junction bases numbered 6, after V lost 6 bases and J lost 4 bases. The CDR3 reads CSVYRGRPYGYTF. The DNA of the CDR3 is TGCAGCGTCTACAGGGGGCGCCCCTATGGCTACACCTTC.

This clone was counted between two and nine times. The chain's CDR3 is CSVEPREGRETQYF. CDR3 nucleotides: TGCAGCGTTGAACCCCGGGAGGGCAGGGAGACCCAGTACTTC. V and J are TRBV29-1 and TRBJ2-5; 8 bases fit TRBD2. V was pared by 2 bases and J by 5 bases, with 7 bases of the junction left unmatched. Germline CDR1 and CDR2: SQVTM and ANQGSEA. CDR3 size: 14 residues.

This clone has just a few counts. The J gene is TRBJ2-2, the V gene TRBV25-1; D is perhaps TRBD2 (5 bases). The CDR3 loop spans 16 amino acids. The V gene's germline CDR1 is MGHDK and CDR2 SYGVNS. V lost 4 bases and J 4 bases, leaving 16 bases between the germline ends. The CDR3 reads CASSGYPGVGTGELFF. The CDR3 nucleotides are TGTGCCAGCAGTGGCTATCCCGGGGTTGGCACCGGGGAGCTGTTTTTT. Supplemented by reference TRBV25-1 and TRBJ2-2, the full variable domain reads EADIYQTPRYLVIGTGKKITLECSQTMGHDKMYWYQQDPGMELHLIHYSYGVNSTEKGDLSSESTVSRIRTEHFPLTLESARPSHTSQYLCASSGYPGVGTGELFFGEGSRLTVL.

The sample holds a few counts of this clone. The chain couples TRBV30 to TRBJ1-3, with 7 bases matching TRBD1. V shed 2 bases, J shed 4 bases, and the junction held 5 bases outside the gene matches. This CDR3 region has 14 residues. Germline V gene lookup returns CDR1 GTSNPN and CDR2 SVGIG (reference sequence). The CDR3 nucleotides are TGTGCCTGGAGTCAGGGGGGAACAGGAAACACCATATATTTT. Translation: CAWSQGGTGNTIYF.

This clone was detected a few times. This chain links TRBV29-1 with TRBJ2-3; tentatively, D is TRBD1 (5 bases). Trimming stripped 7 bases from V and 5 bases from J, with 10 bases between. Germline assignment: CDR1 SQVTM and CDR2 ANQGSEA. This CDR3 comprises 11 residues. The CDR3 DNA reads TGCAGCGGGGGCGATGGAGATACGCAGTATTTT. It yields the protein CSGGDGDTQYF.

This clone was counted only a few times. The rearrangement uses TRBV29-1 and TRBJ2-5; no definite D call. The CDR3 extends over 12 amino acids. Per germline, CDR1 SQVTM and CDR2 ANQGSEA. The V end was cut by 1 base, the J end by 7 bases, with 10 bases between. This chain's CDR3 is CSVEVQRLTQYF. The CDR3 bases are TGCAGCGTTGAAGTCCAGCGACTGACCCAGTACTTC.

This clone occurred a few times. V and J are TRBV7-2 and TRBJ2-7, with 7 bases that match TRBD2. CDR3 length: 16 residues. CDR1 and CDR2 from the germline V gene are SGHTA and FQGNSA. V lost 3 bases to trimming and J lost 7 bases; unmatched junction nucleotides: 15. CDR3 bases: TGTGCCAGCAGCTTTAGTACAGGACTAGGGTCGCCGGAGCAGTACTTC. Translated, it gives CASSFSTGLGSPEQYF. Together with reference TRBV7-2 and TRBJ2-7, the CDR3 gives the full variable domain: GAGVSQSPSNKVTEKGKDVELRCDPISGHTALYWYRQSLGQGLEFLIYFQGNSAPDKSGLPSDRFSAERTGGSVSTLTIQRTQQEDSAVYLCASSFSTGLGSPEQYFGPGTRLTVT.

V is TRBV18 and J is TRBJ2-5; possible D gene TRBD1, 5 bases. The germline V gene has CDR1 KGHSH and CDR2 LQKENI. This CDR3 contains 14 residues. V shed 2 bases and J shed 4 bases, with 11 bases lying between them. The CDR3 protein is CASSPYGARETQYF. The DNA of the CDR3 is TGTGCCAGCTCACCATATGGGGCGCGAGAGACCCAGTACTTC.

The chain's CDR3 is CASSTPEGGTDTQYF. Written as DNA, the CDR3 is TGTGCCAGCAGCACCCCCGAGGGTGGCACAGATACGCAGTATTTT. The rearrangement joins TRBV5-4 to TRBJ2-3; D is perhaps TRBD2 (5 bases). CDR3 length: 15 residues. Germline loops: CDR1 SGHNT, CDR2 YYREEE (reference sequence). Trimming left V 4 bases short and J 1 base short, with 13 bases between.